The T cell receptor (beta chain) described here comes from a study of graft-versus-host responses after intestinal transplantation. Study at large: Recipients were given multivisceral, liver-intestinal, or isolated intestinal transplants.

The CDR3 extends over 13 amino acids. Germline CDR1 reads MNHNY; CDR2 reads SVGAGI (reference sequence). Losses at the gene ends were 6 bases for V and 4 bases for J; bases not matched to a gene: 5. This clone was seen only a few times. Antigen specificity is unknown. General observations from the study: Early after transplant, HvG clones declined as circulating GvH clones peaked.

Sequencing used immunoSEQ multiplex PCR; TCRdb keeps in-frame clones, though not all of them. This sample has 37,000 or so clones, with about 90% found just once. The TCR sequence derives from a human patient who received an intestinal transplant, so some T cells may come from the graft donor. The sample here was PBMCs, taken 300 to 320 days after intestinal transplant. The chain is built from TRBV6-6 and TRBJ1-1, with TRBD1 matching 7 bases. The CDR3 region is CASRRTGITEAFF. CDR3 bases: TGTGCCAGCAGGCGGACAGGTATCACTGAAGCTTTCTTT.